A single sample gave rise to the 3 T cell receptor beta chains below, sequenced in a study of T-cell memory formation after mild COVID-19. TCRdb redid the calling of the 5' RACE reads with MiXCR, one entry per CDR3 protein. Of roughly 150,000 distinct CDR3 sequences in the sample, 10% to 15% were seen once. Source material: PBMCs or a T cell subset sorted from them (not recorded which). The receptors derive from a man aged 18 to 35 who had mild COVID-19 (a few samples of this study predate the infection). Cell type and time point are not known.

The chain joins TRBV18 to TRBJ2-2; D possibly corresponds to TRBD2 (5 bases). Per the germline V gene, CDR1 is KGHSH and CDR2 is LQKENI. With 4 bases removed from V and 1 base from J, the gap between germline ends came to 13 bases. This CDR3 comprises 16 residues. The CDR3 coding sequence is TGTGCCAGCTCACTGGTGGAGGTACGGAACACCGGGGAGCTGTTTTTT. It codes for CASSLVEVRNTGELFF.

The V call is TRBV7-8, the J call TRBJ1-5; no reliable D call. The CDR3 extends over 16 amino acids. Trimming cost V 2 bases and J 3 bases, with 14 bases left between them. CDR1 and CDR2 (germline): SGHVS, FQNEAQ. In nucleotides, the CDR3 is TGTGCCAGCAGCTTATTGGCGGGTAGGAACAATCAGCCCCAGCATTTT. Translating it yields CASSLLAGRNNQPQHF. The full variable domain, rest sourced from reference TRBV7-8 and TRBJ1-5, is GAGVSQSPRYKVAKRGQDVALRCDPISGHVSLFWYQQALGQGPEFLTYFQNEAQLDKSGLPSDRFFAERPEGSVSTLKIQRTQQEDSAVYLCASSLLAGRNNQPQHFGDGTRLSIL.

The chain recombines TRBV3-1 with TRBJ2-3; a possible D gene is TRBD2 (5 bases). V gave up 4 bases and J gave up 3 bases, with 8 bases separating them. CDR3 length: 13 amino acids. From germline, CDR1 is LGHDT and CDR2 YNNKEL (reference sequence). CDR3 loop: CASSPAVTDTQYF. CDR3 nucleotide sequence: TGTGCCAGCAGCCCAGCGGTTACAGATACGCAGTATTTT.